The clone carrying this T cell receptor beta chain was counted a few times. This specimen belongs to a study of glioma-infiltrating T cells after dendritic cell vaccination. Germline V gene data show CDR1 as MRHNA and CDR2 as SNTAGT. Trimming removed 3 bases from V and 6 bases from J; junction bases left unmatched: 6. The CDR3 is made up of 15 amino acids. Isocitrate dehydrogenase mutation was absent in all glioblastoma patients. Method: immunoSEQ multiplex PCR; TCRdb's copy keeps in-frame clones and lacks some. The sample records roughly 100,000 clones, roughly 76% being singletons. The sequence was obtained from a human donor with glioblastoma. The chain couples TRBV6-4 to TRBJ1-4, with TRBD1 matching 8 bases. Source: blood, taken before dendritic cell vaccination. CDR3 loop: CASSEGQGADEKLFF. DNA for the CDR3: TGTGCCAGCAGTGAAGGGCAGGGGGCGGATGAAAAACTGTTTTTT.